These 17 T cell receptor beta chains share one sample of origin, sequenced in a study of blood T cell repertoires in COVID-19. Libraries were prepared by immunoSEQ multiplex PCR; TCRdb keeps only in-frame clonotypes and omits some of them. Here the sample spans about 80,000 clones, 80% being singletons. Sequencing was carried out using peripheral blood. These receptors all stem from a woman between 40 and 55 years old with active or convalescent COVID-19.

The chain uses TRBV14 and TRBJ1-3; D remains ambiguous. V lost 0 bases and J lost 1, with 7 bases in between. CDR1 SGHDN and CDR2 FVKESK come from the germline V gene. The CDR3 has 15 amino acids. CDR3 nucleotide sequence: TGTGCCAGCAGCCAAGATCCCCCATCTGGAAACACCATATATTTT. It codes for CASSQDPPSGNTIYF.

V gene TRBV6-6 combines with J gene TRBJ1-5; weak D call: TRBD1 (5 bases). Trimming cost V 2 bases and J 7 bases, with 12 bases left between them. This CDR3 contains 14 residues. Per the germline V gene, CDR1 is MNHNY and CDR2 is SVGAGI (reference sequence). The CDR3 DNA is TGTGCCAGCAGTTACCCCGAAGACAGACAGCCCCAGCATTTT. Its protein is CASSYPEDRQPQHF.

The CDR3 DNA sequence: TGTGCCAGCAGCCTCTCGGGGGGACCCAATTCACCCCTCCACTTT. This codes for CASSLSGGPNSPLHF. The V call is TRBV4-2, the J call TRBJ1-6; a weak D match, TRBD1 (5 bases). The CDR3 sequence is 15 residues long. Germline CDR1 reads LGHNA; CDR2 reads YNFKEQ. V was trimmed by 4 bases and J by 7 bases, leaving 14 bases between them.

This chain joins TRBV11-3 and TRBJ2-1; perhaps TRBD1 as D (6 bases). Trimming shortened V by 1 base and J by 12 bases, and 19 bases separated the two germline ends. Germline V gene data show CDR1 as SGHNT and CDR2 as YENEEA. The CDR3 has 15 residues. CDR3: CASSLGGRGRDGQFF. As DNA, the CDR3 is TGTGCCAGCAGCTTAGGGGGGCGCGGTAGGGATGGGCAGTTCTTC.

The gene calls are TRBV24-1 and TRBJ2-3; 7 nucleotides agree with TRBD2. With V trimmed by 8 bases and J by 6 bases, 4 bases remained unmatched. The germline V gene has CDR1 KGHDR and CDR2 SFDVKD. This CDR3 region has 12 residues. The CDR3 DNA reads as TGTGCCACCAACCAGGGAGGGGATACGCAGTATTTT. Its protein product is CATNQGGDTQYF.

The chain uses TRBV5-1 and TRBJ1-1, with 9 bases matching TRBD1. V lost 1 base and J lost 3; bases outside the gene matches: 4. The CDR3 runs 15 residues. Per the germline V gene, CDR1 is SGHRS and CDR2 is YFSETQ. The CDR3: CASSLTGGWDTEAFF. The CDR3 nucleotides read TGCGCCAGCAGCTTGACAGGGGGCTGGGACACTGAAGCTTTCTTT.

This chain uses TRBV7-2 with TRBJ1-3; D is perhaps TRBD1 (6 bases). The germline V gene has CDR1 SGHTA and CDR2 FQGNSA. The CDR3 is 15 residues long. Trimming left V 1 base short and J 3 bases short, with 10 bases between. Here the CDR3 reads CASSLDREVGNTIYF. CDR3 DNA: TGTGCCAGCAGCTTAGACAGGGAAGTTGGAAACACCATATATTTT.

This clone was seen a few times. V and J are TRBV6-5 and TRBJ1-6, with 7 nucleotides matching TRBD1. Trimming removed 7 bases from V and 10 bases from J; junction bases left unmatched: 13. This CDR3 region has 15 residues. The germline V gene encodes CDR1 MNHEY and CDR2 SVGAGI. The CDR3 region has the DNA TGTGCCAGCACCTCAGGGGGACAATTCGACTCACCCCTCCACTTT. Encoded protein: CASTSGGQFDSPLHF.

This sequence joins TRBV5-6 and TRBJ2-2, with a weak D call TRBD1 (6 bases). CDR3 length: 15 amino acids. V was cut by 2 bases and J by 1 base, with 9 bases left in between. Looked up from germline, CDR1 is SGHDT and CDR2 is YYEEEE. Here the CDR3 reads CASSLDRLNTGELFF. The CDR3 DNA is TGTGCCAGCAGCTTAGACAGGCTGAACACCGGGGAGCTGTTTTTT.

This clone was seen a handful of times. The chain is built from TRBV4-3 and TRBJ1-4, with D perhaps matching TRBD1 (6 bases). The CDR3 extends over 16 amino acids. V was trimmed by 4 bases and J by 4 bases, leaving 16 bases between them. Per germline, CDR1 LGHNA and CDR2 YSLEER. The CDR3 region is CASSPLGWTVNEKLFF. The CDR3 nucleotides read TGCGCCAGCAGCCCTCTCGGCTGGACAGTTAATGAAAAACTGTTTTTT.

The chain carries TRBV7-2 and TRBJ1-3, with unresolved D. This CDR3 is built from 17 residues. Germline V lookup: CDR1 SGHTA, CDR2 FQGNSA. Trimming took off 3 bases at V and 0 bases at J, with 15 bases between the two ends. The DNA for the CDR3 is TGTGCCAGCAGCTTCTCCCTCGGGTCTACCTCTGGAAACACCATATATTTT. Its protein product is CASSFSLGSTSGNTIYF.

The chain has TRBV7-7 and TRBJ2-5; TRBD2 might be the D (6 bases). Trimming removed 3 bases at V and 5 bases at J, with 19 bases between. This CDR3 spans 16 amino acids. Germline CDR1 reads SSHAT; CDR2 reads FNYEAQ (reference sequence). CDR3 DNA: TGTGCCAGCAGCTTCGGGACTTCAGGGACGGGGGAGACCCAGTACTTC. It specifies CASSFGTSGTGETQYF.

The rearrangement uses TRBV4-1 and TRBJ2-7, with 7 bases aligning to TRBD1. Looked up from germline, CDR1 is MGHRA and CDR2 is YSYEKL. There are 15 residues in the CDR3. The V segment lost 3 bases and the J segment 0 bases; nucleotides outside the gene matches: 5. The CDR3 DNA reads as TGCGCCAGCAGCCAGTACCGACAGGGCTCCTACGAGCAGTACTTC. This codes for CASSQYRQGSYEQYF.

This CDR3 is CATSSYEQAFF. The CDR3 region has the DNA TGTGCCACCAGCAGCTATGAACAAGCTTTCTTT. This chain links TRBV15 with TRBJ1-1; D not resolved. The germline V gene encodes CDR1 LNHNV and CDR2 YYDKDF (reference sequence). V lost 3 bases to trimming and J lost 9 bases, with 8 bases between them. The CDR3 is 11 amino acids.

The chain joins TRBV5-4 to TRBJ2-3; TRBD1 aligns across 9 bases. The CDR3 is 16 residues long. V gave up 3 bases and J gave up 1 base; unmatched junction bases: 6. Germline V gene sequence: CDR1 SGHNT, CDR2 YYREEE (reference sequence). The CDR3 DNA is TGTGCCAGCAGCTCGGAAGGGGACAGGGGCACAGATACGCAGTATTTT. Residues: CASSSEGDRGTDTQYF.

This sequence joins TRBV10-3 and TRBJ1-6, with 11 bases fitting TRBD1. Germline CDR1 ENHRY, CDR2 SYGVKD. J gave up 1 base and V 4 bases, and 6 bases lay outside the gene matches. CDR3 length equals 18 residues. The CDR3 loop reads CAISGGTGGSSYNSPLHF. CDR3 in DNA: TGTGCCATCAGTGGCGGGACAGGGGGTAGTTCCTATAATTCACCCCTCCACTTT.

This rearrangement joins TRBV5-5 to TRBJ1-4, with D unresolved. Germline V gene lookup returns CDR1 SGHKS and CDR2 YYEKEE (reference sequence). This CDR3 contains 16 residues. V was shortened by 5 bases and J by 0 bases, with 14 bases between the two germline ends. CDR3 nucleotides: TGTGCCAGCAGACCGGGGAGAATCGCAACTAATGAAAAACTGTTTTTT. Translation gives CASRPGRIATNEKLFF.